This entry concerns a single T cell receptor beta chain. It has no known antigen specificity. No much larger clonotype is one base removed from it; base qualities were not supplied. In the prospective study, participants were about 18 to 95 years old, resided in 25 or so geographic areas of the United States, and were enrolled through a virtual design. In the prospective study, cohorts were assigned on the basis of participant-reported clinical history obtained from a screening survey and a study questionnaire. Recovered participants in ImmuneRACE Cohort 3 were defined as having two consecutive negative NP/OP PCR tests, clearance from a healthcare professional, or resolution of symptoms. In the prospective study, whole blood, serum and a nasopharyngeal or oropharyngeal swab were collected from each participant by mobile phlebotomists. Prospective study participants could optionally give additional blood draws and questionnaires over a roughly 2-month period. Before DNA extraction, prospective study blood samples were shipped either frozen or at room temperature.

CDR3 length: 14 amino acids, cysteine to phenylalanine. The entry retains the CDR3 DNA only, 42 bases that are in frame from base 1. Sequences GTSNPN (CDR1) and SVGIG (CDR2) are obtained from the germline V gene (reference sequence). V was cut back by 5 bases and J by 3 bases, leaving a gap of 13 bases between them. This entry is derived from a study of blood T cell repertoires in COVID-19 (dated by TCRdb to between 2020 and 2021). Background for the entire study: Samples from collaborators originated in the United States, Italy and Spain and spanned both the acute and convalescent phases of COVID-19. The samples were drawn from two sources: the first 160 participants of the ongoing ImmuneRACE study, and 1,200 or so subjects contributed by 6 global collaborators. Sample metadata almost always included a de-identified subject ID, COVID-19 status, age in years and sex. Subjects who had been exposed to COVID-19, were actively infected with it, or had recovered from it provided the deeply sampled blood TCRbeta repertoires that made up the dataset. A freely available public database, intended as a resource for researchers studying the immune response to SARS-CoV-2, is where the repertoires were released. Where available, HLA class I and class II types were obtained from metadata supplied by the sample provider rather than from assay-based typing. The prospective study material was composed of cDNA or gDNA derived from T cells, B-cell-depleted T cells, or PBMCs.

What the work shows at the level of the full study, not this receptor alone: The quantity of clinical and demographic metadata differed by source and by participant and was supplied without curation.

TCRbeta CDR3 regions were amplified from genomic DNA by means of the immunoSEQ Assay, a bias-controlled multiplex PCR. The paper's data handling went like this. The number of nucleated cells in each sample was estimated by amplification of reference gene primers within the assay. Sequence reads were collapsed and filtered to measure the absolute abundance of every unique TCRbeta CDR3 rearrangement. For each sample, productive Simpson clonality was calculated by taking the square root of Simpson's diversity index across productive rearrangements. TCRdb retrieved this table from immuneACCESS and kept in-frame rearrangements only. Not all clones are present; in checked studies, unresolved V genes account for under half, and no reason is known for the remainder. The V and J calls and clone size were taken over from that table, and D and trimming were inferred from the DNA. Across this sample there are about 300,000 clones, with approximately 84% seen only once. The top ten clones comprise 3.5% to 4.5% of the sample.

Sequenced: PBMCs or T cells enriched from blood (not recorded which). This chain joins TRBV30 to TRBJ1-4; the best D guess is TRBD1, with 6 bases matching. The clonotype comes from a young man who had recovered from COVID-19. The DNA reads TGTGCCTGGTGCAGGGGTAACGCTAATGAAAAACTGTTTTTT. Its amino acids are CAWCRGNANEKLFF.